The sequence of this TCR beta chain was determined in a study of cytomegalovirus exposure and HLA in healthy donors. Overall study: Among about 179 million T cells, an earlier analysis found roughly 100 million unique TCR beta sequences.

The PCR used 60 Vbeta and 13 Jbeta primers. Assay used: immunoSEQ multiplex PCR; TCRdb lists only in-frame clones, some missing. In the table there are about 150,000 clones, 85% of which are singletons. This clone was detected only once. The CDR3 length is 15 residues. Germline V CDR1 and CDR2: GTSNPN, SVGIG (reference sequence). The J segment lost 0 bases and the V segment lost 3 bases, leaving 6 bases of the junction unmatched. The receptor was isolated from a boy aged 2 to 9 in good health and CMV-seronegative. The chain employs TRBV30 and TRBJ1-2; TRBD1 agrees at 8 bases. Sample: PBMCs. The CDR3 DNA follows: TGTGCCTGGAGCCCTGGACAGGGCGCTAACTATGGCTACACCTTC. Its translation is CAWSPGQGANYGYTF.